This paragraph covers one TCR beta chain sequence. As yet, its antigen is unknown. The germline CDR1 and CDR2 sequences are SGHTA and FQGTGA. The CDR3 contains 18 residues. Deletions cut 4 bases from V and 1 base from J, with 21 bases between. The donors, nominally healthy at sampling, likely had unrecorded immune exposures. This sample is drawn from a study of cytomegalovirus exposure and HLA in healthy donors. Study-level results: When a later analysis was performed, an Asian-associated ancestry cluster reportedly had fewer N-insertions than the roughly 700-donor mean. For most TCR beta V segments, an earlier analysis put the productive rate at about 87% or about 30% of the time. HLA restriction was apparent for most CMV-associated TCR beta chains in a later analysis.

Primers included in the PCR were 60 Vbeta and 13 Jbeta primers. Assay: immunoSEQ multiplex PCR; the TCRdb copy retains only in-frame clones and omits some. The profile covers over 200,000 clones, with around 80% appearing a single time and approximately 0.5% taken by the ten largest. The specimen sequenced was PBMCs. The TCR was taken from a woman in her 40s in good health and CMV-seronegative. The chain is built from TRBV7-3 and TRBJ2-3, with unresolved D. The CDR3 spells CASSSRHNSQTGTDTQYF. CDR3 nucleotides: TGTGCCAGCAGCTCCCGACACAATTCTCAGACGGGCACAGATACGCAGTATTTT.